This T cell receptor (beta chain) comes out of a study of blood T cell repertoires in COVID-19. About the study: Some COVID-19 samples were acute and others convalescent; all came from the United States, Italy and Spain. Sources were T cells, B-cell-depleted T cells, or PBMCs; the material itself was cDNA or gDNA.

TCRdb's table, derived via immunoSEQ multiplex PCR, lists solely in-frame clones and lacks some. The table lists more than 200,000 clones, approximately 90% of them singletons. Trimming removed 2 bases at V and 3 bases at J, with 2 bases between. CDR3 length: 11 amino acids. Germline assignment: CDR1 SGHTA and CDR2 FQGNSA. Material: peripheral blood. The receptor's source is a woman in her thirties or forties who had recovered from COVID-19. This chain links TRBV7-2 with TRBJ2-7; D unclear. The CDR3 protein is CASSLLYEQYF. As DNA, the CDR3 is TGTGCCAGCAGCTTACTCTACGAGCAGTACTTC.